The 29 T cell receptor beta chains presented below share a single source sample, sequenced in a study of beta chain features in type 1 diabetes. All of the isolated RNA was reverse transcribed, so expressed TCRB transcripts were sequenced. Sequencing was performed with immunoSEQ multiplex PCR; in TCRdb, only in-frame clones are kept and a portion is missing. This table has around 500,000 clones, about 10% appearing once. Specimen: naive CD4+ T cells from blood. The receptors shown here come from a woman aged 18-35 years in good health.

This clone was found a few times. The V and J genes are TRBV23-1 and TRBJ2-5; D uncertain. TRBV23-1 is designated an ORF whose function remains uncertain. The V end lost 3 bases, the J end lost 5 bases, and 4 bases lay between the germline ends. This CDR3 is 11 amino acids long. In nucleotides, the CDR3 is TGCGCCAGCAGTCAGTCGGAGACCCAGTACTTC. Translating gives CASSQSETQYF.

This clone was seen more than once but under ten times. The chain links TRBV18 to TRBJ2-2; 7 bases are shared with TRBD1. Germline CDR1 and CDR2: KGHSH and LQKENI. V lost 4 bases, J lost 0 bases, and 2 bases stayed unmatched. CDR3 size: 15 residues. The CDR3 here is CASSLGTANTGELFF. In DNA form, the CDR3 reads TGTGCCAGCTCACTGGGGACAGCGAACACCGGGGAGCTGTTTTTT.

This clone was detected a few times. The gene calls are TRBV5-6 and TRBJ2-1, with TRBD2 identical over 11 bases. V was pared by 4 bases and J by 7 bases, with 7 bases of the junction left unmatched. The CDR3 loop spans 15 amino acids. CDR1 is SGHDT and CDR2 is YYEEEE in the germline V gene. In DNA, the CDR3 is TGTGCCAGCAGCGATTCCGGGACTAGCGGAAATGAGCAGTTCTTC. Translated, it gives CASSDSGTSGNEQFF. The entire variable domain, with the rest obtained from reference TRBV5-6 and TRBJ2-1, is as follows: DAGVTQSPTHLIKTRGQQVTLRCSPKSGHDTVSWYQQALGQGPQFIFQYYEEEERQRGNFPDRFSGHQFPNYSSELNVNALLLGDSALYLCASSDSGTSGNEQFFGPGTRLTVL.

J is TRBJ2-6 and V is TRBV5-6, with 9 nucleotides matching TRBD1. The CDR3 spans 17 residues. CDR1 is SGHDT, CDR2 YYEEEE, per germline. V gave up 3 bases and J gave up 0 bases; unmatched junction bases: 4. The CDR3 spells CASSSQGANSGANVLTF. Written as DNA, the CDR3 is TGTGCCAGCAGCTCACAGGGGGCGAACTCTGGGGCCAACGTCCTGACTTTC.

The chain couples TRBV28 to TRBJ2-5, with a weak D call TRBD1 (6 bases). The CDR3 has 16 residues. Germline CDR1 is MDHEN and CDR2 is SYDVKM. V lost 5 bases to trimming and J lost 1 base, with 17 bases between them. DNA for the CDR3: TGTGCCAGCAGTCGCGCACAACAGGGAACCCAAGAGACCCAGTACTTC. Its translation: CASSRAQQGTQETQYF. The complete variable domain, with remaining parts taken from reference TRBV28 and TRBJ2-5, reads DVKVTQSSRYLVKRTGEKVFLECVQDMDHENMFWYRQDPGLGLRLIYFSYDVKMKEKGDIPEGYSVSREKKERFSLILESASTNQTSMYLCASSRAQQGTQETQYFGPGTRLLVL.

This sequence joins TRBV19 and TRBJ2-7; D perhaps matches TRBD1 (5 bases). CDR3 size: 16 residues. From germline, CDR1 is LNHDA and CDR2 SQIVND (reference sequence). Trimming pared 1 base from V and 0 bases from J, leaving 13 bases between. CDR3 protein: CASSIGRQGISYEQYF. CDR3 nucleotides: TGTGCCAGTAGTATAGGGCGGCAGGGAATCTCCTACGAGCAGTACTTC.

This rearrangement joins TRBV6-6 to TRBJ2-3; D not certain. The CDR3 spans 12 residues. Germline V CDR1 and CDR2: MNHNY, SVGAGI (reference sequence). The V gene lost 6 bases and the J gene lost 4 bases, with 8 bases spanning the gap. The CDR3 is CASRGGPDTQYF. The CDR3 DNA sequence: TGTGCCAGCAGAGGTGGACCAGATACGCAGTATTTT.

The rearrangement links TRBV30 to TRBJ1-2; D not certain. The CDR3 covers 16 residues. V lost 2 bases to trimming and J lost 4 bases, with 20 bases between them. The germline gives CDR1 GTSNPN, CDR2 SVGIG (reference sequence). The CDR3 sequence: CAWSYRSWPPTYGYTF. The CDR3 DNA reads as TGTGCCTGGAGTTATCGCAGCTGGCCCCCTACCTATGGCTACACCTTC.

The chain uses TRBV7-3 and TRBJ1-1, with D unclear. There are 15 residues in the CDR3. Germline CDR1 is SGHTA and CDR2 is FQGTGA. With 4 bases removed from V and 5 bases from J, the gap between germline ends came to 17 bases. CDR3 protein: CASSSEPAGGTEAFF. CDR3 coding DNA: TGTGCCAGCAGCTCCGAGCCGGCGGGTGGGACTGAAGCTTTCTTT. Looking up the rest from reference TRBV7-3 and TRBJ1-1 gives the full variable domain: GAGVSQTPSNKVTEKGKYVELRCDPISGHTALYWYRQSLGQGPEFLIYFQGTGAADDSGLPNDRFFAVRPEGSVSTLKIQRTERGDSAVYLCASSSEPAGGTEAFFGQGTRLTVV.

This clone has just a few counts. V usage is TRBV9 and J usage is TRBJ1-1; D is possibly TRBD1 (6 bases). CDR1 and CDR2 from the germline V gene are SGDLS and YYNGEE. The CDR3 has 17 residues. Trimming removed 0 bases from V and 0 bases from J, with 15 bases in between. The CDR3 DNA sequence: TGTGCCAGCAGCGTAGCTACGCTTGGACAGATGAACACTGAAGCTTTCTTT. As protein: CASSVATLGQMNTEAFF.

The chain has TRBV30 and TRBJ2-7, with 7 nucleotides matching TRBD1. In germline, CDR1 is GTSNPN, CDR2 SVGIG (reference sequence). The length of the CDR3 is 16 residues. The V segment lost 4 bases and the J segment 7 bases; nucleotides outside the gene matches: 19. CDR3 DNA: TGTGCCTGGAACAGGGGAATAGTCGCCGTTCAGGGGGAGCAGTACTTC. Its translation: CAWNRGIVAVQGEQYF. Full variable domain (remainder filled in from reference TRBV30 and TRBJ2-7): SQTIHQWPATLVQPVGSPLSLECTVEGTSNPNLYWYRQAAGRGLQLLFYSVGIGQISSEVPQNLSASRPQDRQFILSSKKLLLSDSGFYLCAWNRGIVAVQGEQYFGPGTRLTVT.

This clone has just a few counts. CDR3 DNA: TGCAGTGGACCTATCCTTGAGACCCAGTACTTC. Amino acids: CSGPILETQYF. The rearrangement joins TRBV20-1 to TRBJ2-5; D gene ambiguous. The CDR3 extends over 11 amino acids. The V end was cut by 7 bases, the J end by 5 bases, with 11 bases between. Germline CDR1 is DFQATT and CDR2 is SNEGSKA (reference sequence).

The sample holds many counts of this clone. The V gene is TRBV9, the J gene TRBJ2-5; a weak D match, TRBD2 (6 bases). V gave up 3 bases and J gave up 4 bases, with 16 bases separating them. The CDR3 contains 15 residues. Looked up from germline, CDR1 is SGDLS and CDR2 is YYNGEE. The CDR3 region is CASSASGVSGETQYF. As DNA, the CDR3 is TGTGCCAGCAGCGCCTCGGGGGTTTCGGGAGAGACCCAGTACTTC.

This clone was recorded once. The rearrangement uses TRBV5-1 and TRBJ2-1; TRBD2 matches at 8 bases. V was clipped by 8 bases and J by 1 base; unmatched bases: 11. The CDR3 has 16 residues. Germline CDR1 SGHRS, CDR2 YFSETQ. CDR3 sequence (DNA): TGCGCCAGTCGACTAGCGCAGGTTGGGTCCTACAATGAGCAGTTCTTC. Its protein is CASRLAQVGSYNEQFF.

The chain joins TRBV30 to TRBJ2-1; D is unclear. V lost 0 bases and J 0 bases, leaving 12 bases between the germline ends. The CDR3 covers 16 residues. In germline, CDR1 is GTSNPN, CDR2 SVGIG (reference sequence). CDR3 DNA: TGTGCCTGGAGTGTGACCCGATCAAGCTCCTACAATGAGCAGTTCTTC. It is translated as CAWSVTRSSSYNEQFF.

The chain has TRBV5-1 and TRBJ1-5; no definite D call. Per the germline V gene, CDR1 is SGHRS and CDR2 is YFSETQ. CDR3 size: 13 residues. V was clipped by 0 bases and J by 4 bases, with 5 bases between them. This CDR3 reads CASSLEQNQPQHF. CDR3 in DNA: TGCGCCAGCAGCTTGGAACAAAATCAGCCCCAGCATTTT. The full variable domain, completed using reference TRBV5-1 and TRBJ1-5, is KAGVTQTPRYLIKTRGQQVTLSCSPISGHRSVSWYQQTPGQGLQFLFEYFSETQRNKGNFPGRFSGRQFSNSRSEMNVSTLELGDSALYLCASSLEQNQPQHFGDGTRLSIL.

This sequence joins TRBV27 and TRBJ2-2; D unclear. The CDR3 sequence is 13 residues long. V lost 6 bases and J 6 bases, leaving 11 bases between the germline ends. CDR1 and CDR2 (germline): MNHEY, SMNVEV (reference sequence). CDR3 sequence (DNA): TGTGCCAGCAGCTACCGAGGCTCCGGGGAGCTGTTTTTT. Its protein product is CASSYRGSGELFF.

The sample holds a few counts of this clone. This chain uses TRBV6-1 with TRBJ2-7; D might be TRBD1 (6 bases). The germline gives CDR1 MNHNS, CDR2 SASEGT. This CDR3 region has 13 residues. V gave up 4 bases and J gave up 9 bases, with 16 bases separating them. For the CDR3, the DNA is TGTGCCAGCAGTGGAGGACAGACCCTAGGGCAGTACGTC. Amino acids: CASSGGQTLGQYV.

J is TRBJ2-5 and V is TRBV27, with D possibly being TRBD2 (6 bases). This CDR3 is 14 amino acids long. The germline V gene has CDR1 MNHEY and CDR2 SMNVEV (reference sequence). Trimming stripped 3 bases from V and 5 bases from J, with 13 bases between. The CDR3 loop reads CASSLWRAGETQYF. Written as DNA, the CDR3 is TGTGCCAGCAGTTTGTGGAGGGCCGGGGAGACCCAGTACTTC.

This clone was observed a few times. This rearrangement joins TRBV9 to TRBJ1-6, with 9 bases identical to TRBD1. Germline V gives CDR1 SGDLS, CDR2 YYNGEE. V trimming: 6 bases; J trimming: 7 bases; junction bases outside the gene matches: 8. The CDR3 extends over 15 amino acids. DNA for the CDR3: TGTGCCAGCACCCCGGGACAGGGATGGAATTCACCCCTCCACTTT. This translates into CASTPGQGWNSPLHF.

The chain employs TRBV29-1 and TRBJ2-1; 8 bases are shared with TRBD1. Germline V lookup: CDR1 SQVTM, CDR2 ANQGSEA. V gave up 3 bases and J gave up 2 bases; unmatched junction bases: 3. CDR3 size: 14 residues. CDR3 nucleotide sequence: TGCAGCGTTGATACAGGGGGTCCCTACAATGAGCAGTTCTTC. Protein: CSVDTGGPYNEQFF.

This clone was observed a handful of times. The rearrangement links TRBV7-9 to TRBJ2-6; 8 bases line up with TRBD1. Per the germline V gene, CDR1 is SEHNR and CDR2 is FQNEAQ (reference sequence). CDR3 length: 18 residues. The J segment lost 0 bases and the V segment lost 4 bases, leaving 8 bases of the junction unmatched. CDR3 in DNA: TGTGCCAGCAGCTCGCCGGGACAGGTTACCTCTGGGGCCAACGTCCTGACTTTC. This encodes CASSSPGQVTSGANVLTF.

This sequence joins TRBV11-2 and TRBJ2-3, with 9 bases that match TRBD2. The CDR3 sequence is 18 residues long. Germline CDR1 is SGHAT and CDR2 is FQNNGV. With 1 base clipped from V and 1 base from J, the junction kept 9 bases outside the gene matches. As DNA, the CDR3 is TGTGCCAGCAGCTTAGCGGCGGGGGGGCGTTATGGCACAGATACGCAGTATTTT. Translating gives CASSLAAGGRYGTDTQYF.

This clone has more than one count but fewer than ten. This sequence joins TRBV28 and TRBJ2-6, with D perhaps matching TRBD1 (6 bases). This CDR3 region has 15 residues. The V end lost 5 bases, the J end lost 2 bases, and 10 bases lay between the germline ends. The germline V gene encodes CDR1 MDHEN and CDR2 SYDVKM. As DNA, the CDR3 is TGTGCCAGCAGTCCCCCAGGGGCTGGGGCCAACGTCCTGACTTTC. Its protein product is CASSPPGAGANVLTF. The entire variable domain, with the rest obtained from reference TRBV28 and TRBJ2-6, is as follows: DVKVTQSSRYLVKRTGEKVFLECVQDMDHENMFWYRQDPGLGLRLIYFSYDVKMKEKGDIPEGYSVSREKKERFSLILESASTNQTSMYLCASSPPGAGANVLTFGAGSRLTVL.

The genes are TRBV6-5 and TRBJ2-5; a possible D gene is TRBD2 (5 bases). CDR3 length: 15 amino acids. Trimming pared 2 bases from V and 5 bases from J, leaving 15 bases between. Germline CDR1 MNHEY, CDR2 SVGAGI. The CDR3 reads CASSYQAPWEETQYF. CDR3 nucleotides: TGTGCCAGCAGTTACCAGGCGCCCTGGGAGGAGACCCAGTACTTC.

The chain couples TRBV7-9 to TRBJ1-6; TRBD1 might be the D (6 bases). V was trimmed by 4 bases and J by 6 bases, leaving 13 bases between them. The CDR3 sequence is 15 residues long. Germline CDR1 reads SEHNR; CDR2 reads FQNEAQ (reference sequence). The CDR3 DNA is TGTGCCAGCAGCTCCCAAGGGGGGGGTAATTCACCCCTCCACTTT. This translates into CASSSQGGGNSPLHF.

CDR3 amino acids: CASSYSGTGLGAFF. As DNA, the CDR3 is TGTGCCAGCAGTTACTCCGGGACAGGGTTGGGAGCTTTCTTT. The chain is built from TRBV6-5 and TRBJ1-1; 9 bases match TRBD1. The V and J ends lost 0 bases and 10 bases, in that order; junction bases with no gene match: 6. The length of the CDR3 is 14 residues. The V gene's germline CDR1 is MNHEY and CDR2 SVGAGI.

This clone was seen only a few times. The chain links TRBV18 to TRBJ1-1; D might be TRBD1 (6 bases). The V gene lost 5 bases and the J gene lost 6 bases, with 13 bases spanning the gap. The CDR3 consists of 13 residues. Germline V gives CDR1 KGHSH, CDR2 LQKENI. CDR3 nucleotide sequence: TGTGCCAGCTCAGACCTGTCAGGGGCTGAAGCTTTCTTT. Protein: CASSDLSGAEAFF.

This clone turned up a few times. The identical CDR3 is also encoded by other nucleotide sequences in the sample. The chain combines TRBV5-1 with TRBJ2-7; 7 nucleotides align to TRBD1. CDR3 length: 14 residues. Germline-derived CDR1 and CDR2 are SGHRS and YFSETQ. V trimming: 4 bases; J trimming: 0 bases; junction bases outside the gene matches: 4. The CDR3: CASSLGTASYEQYF. The CDR3 DNA reads as TGCGCCAGCAGCCTCGGGACAGCCTCCTACGAGCAGTACTTC. Combining the CDR3 with reference TRBV5-1 and TRBJ2-7 gives the whole variable domain KAGVTQTPRYLIKTRGQQVTLSCSPISGHRSVSWYQQTPGQGLQFLFEYFSETQRNKGNFPGRFSGRQFSNSRSEMNVSTLELGDSALYLCASSLGTASYEQYFGPGTRLTVT.